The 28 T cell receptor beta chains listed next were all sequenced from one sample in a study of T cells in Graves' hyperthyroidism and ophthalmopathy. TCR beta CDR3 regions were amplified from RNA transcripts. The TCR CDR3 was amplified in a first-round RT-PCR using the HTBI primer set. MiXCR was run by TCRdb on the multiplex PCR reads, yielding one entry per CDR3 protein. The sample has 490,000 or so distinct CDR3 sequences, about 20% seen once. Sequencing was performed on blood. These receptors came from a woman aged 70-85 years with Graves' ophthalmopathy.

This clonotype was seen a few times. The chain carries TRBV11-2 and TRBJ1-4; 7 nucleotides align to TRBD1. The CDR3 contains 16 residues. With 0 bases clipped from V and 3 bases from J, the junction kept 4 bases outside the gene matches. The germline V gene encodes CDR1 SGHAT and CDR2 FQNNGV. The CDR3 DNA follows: TGTGCCAGCAGCTTAGATGGCGACAGGGCTAATGAAAAACTGTTTTTT. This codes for CASSLDGDRANEKLFF.

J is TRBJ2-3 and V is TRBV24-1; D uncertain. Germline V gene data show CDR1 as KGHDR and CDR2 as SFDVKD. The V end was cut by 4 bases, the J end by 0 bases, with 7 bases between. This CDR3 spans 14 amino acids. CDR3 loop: CATSDQDSTDTQYF. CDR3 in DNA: TGTGCCACCAGTGACCAGGACAGCACAGATACGCAGTATTTT.

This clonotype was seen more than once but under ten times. CDR3 sequence: CSASDRSFYEQYF. In DNA form, the CDR3 reads TGCAGTGCTAGTGACAGGTCCTTCTACGAGCAGTACTTC. The chain couples TRBV20-1 to TRBJ2-7; TRBD1 is a possible D gene (6 bases). Germline V gene sequence: CDR1 DFQATT, CDR2 SNEGSKA (reference sequence). The CDR3 has 13 residues. The V and J ends lost 3 bases and 3 bases respectively, with 12 bases between them.

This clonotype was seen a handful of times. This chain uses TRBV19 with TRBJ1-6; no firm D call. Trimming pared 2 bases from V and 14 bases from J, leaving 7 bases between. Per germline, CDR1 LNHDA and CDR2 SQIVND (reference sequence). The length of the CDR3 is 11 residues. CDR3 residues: CASSITGALHF. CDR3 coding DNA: TGTGCCAGTAGTATAACCGGGGCCCTCCACTTT.

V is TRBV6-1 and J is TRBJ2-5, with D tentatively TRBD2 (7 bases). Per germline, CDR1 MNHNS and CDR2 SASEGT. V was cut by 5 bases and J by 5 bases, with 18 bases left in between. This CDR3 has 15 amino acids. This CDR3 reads CASSWGGVGQETQYF. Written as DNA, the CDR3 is TGTGCCAGCAGTTGGGGAGGGGTCGGACAGGAGACCCAGTACTTC.

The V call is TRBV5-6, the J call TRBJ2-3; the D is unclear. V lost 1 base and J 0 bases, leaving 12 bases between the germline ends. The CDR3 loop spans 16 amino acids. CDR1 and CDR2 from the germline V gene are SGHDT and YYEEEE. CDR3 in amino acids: CASSLFRGISTDTQYF. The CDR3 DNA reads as TGTGCCAGCAGCTTGTTTCGCGGAATTAGCACAGATACGCAGTATTTT.

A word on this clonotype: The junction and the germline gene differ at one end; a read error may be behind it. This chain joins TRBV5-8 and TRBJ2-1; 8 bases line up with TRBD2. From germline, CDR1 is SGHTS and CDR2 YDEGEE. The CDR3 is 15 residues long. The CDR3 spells CASTLGLVTENEQFF. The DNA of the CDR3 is TGTGCCAGCACCTTGGGACTAGTCACCGAGAATGAGCAGTTCTTC.

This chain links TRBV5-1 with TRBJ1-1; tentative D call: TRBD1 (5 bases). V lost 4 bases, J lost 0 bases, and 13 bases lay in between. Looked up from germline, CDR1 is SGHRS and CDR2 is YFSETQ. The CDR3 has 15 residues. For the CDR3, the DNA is TGCGCCAGCAGCCTCGGGAGGGGCATGAACACTGAAGCTTTCTTT. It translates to CASSLGRGMNTEAFF.

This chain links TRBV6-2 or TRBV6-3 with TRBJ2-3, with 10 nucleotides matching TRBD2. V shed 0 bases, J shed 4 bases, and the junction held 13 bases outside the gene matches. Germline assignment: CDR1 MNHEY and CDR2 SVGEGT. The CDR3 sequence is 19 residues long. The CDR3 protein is CASSYSRPSGSRRPDTQYF. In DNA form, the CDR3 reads TGTGCCAGCAGTTACTCGAGGCCTAGCGGGAGCCGGCGACCAGATACGCAGTATTTT.

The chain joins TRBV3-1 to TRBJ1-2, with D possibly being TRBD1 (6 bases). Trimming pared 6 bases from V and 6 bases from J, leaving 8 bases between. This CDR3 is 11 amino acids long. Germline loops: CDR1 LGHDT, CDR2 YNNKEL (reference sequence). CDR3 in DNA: TGTGCCAGCAGGTACAGGGATGGCTACACCTTC. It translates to CASRYRDGYTF.

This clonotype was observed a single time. The CDR3 spells CASSKGQGATDTQYF. The CDR3 DNA is TGCGCCAGCAGTAAGGGACAGGGGGCGACAGATACGCAGTATTTT. The chain carries TRBV4-1 and TRBJ2-3, with 12 positions matching TRBD1. Germline V lookup: CDR1 MGHRA, CDR2 YSYEKL. The J segment lost 3 bases and the V segment lost 6 bases, leaving 4 bases of the junction unmatched. The CDR3 is 15 residues long.

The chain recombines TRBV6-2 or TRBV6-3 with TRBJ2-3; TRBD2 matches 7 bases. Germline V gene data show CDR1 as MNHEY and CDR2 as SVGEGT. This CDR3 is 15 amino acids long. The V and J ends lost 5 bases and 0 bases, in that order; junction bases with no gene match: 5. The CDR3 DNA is TGTGCCAGCAGTGGAATGGGAGGGAGCACAGATACGCAGTATTTT. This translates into CASSGMGGSTDTQYF.

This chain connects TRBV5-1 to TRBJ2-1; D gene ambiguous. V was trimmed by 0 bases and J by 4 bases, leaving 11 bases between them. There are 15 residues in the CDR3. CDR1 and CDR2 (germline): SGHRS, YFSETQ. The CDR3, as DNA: TGCGCCAGCAGCTTGGGTAGGGCTACATACAATGAGCAGTTCTTC. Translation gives CASSLGRATYNEQFF. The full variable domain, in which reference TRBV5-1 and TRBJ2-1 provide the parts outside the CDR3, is KAGVTQTPRYLIKTRGQQVTLSCSPISGHRSVSWYQQTPGQGLQFLFEYFSETQRNKGNFPGRFSGRQFSNSRSEMNVSTLELGDSALYLCASSLGRATYNEQFFGPGTRLTVL.

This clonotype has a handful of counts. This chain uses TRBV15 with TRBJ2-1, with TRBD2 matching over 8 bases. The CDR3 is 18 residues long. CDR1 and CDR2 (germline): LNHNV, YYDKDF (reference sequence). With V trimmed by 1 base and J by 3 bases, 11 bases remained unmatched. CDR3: CATSRVRPGLAFYNEQFF. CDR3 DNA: TGTGCCACCAGCAGAGTACGCCCCGGACTAGCATTCTACAATGAGCAGTTCTTC.

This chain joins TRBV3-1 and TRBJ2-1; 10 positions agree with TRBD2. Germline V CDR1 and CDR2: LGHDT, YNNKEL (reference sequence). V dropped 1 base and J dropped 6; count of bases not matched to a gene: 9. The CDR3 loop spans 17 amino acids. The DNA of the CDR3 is TGTGCCAGCAGCCAAGTCATCCTAGCGGGAGTGGGCAATGAGCAGTTCTTC. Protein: CASSQVILAGVGNEQFF.

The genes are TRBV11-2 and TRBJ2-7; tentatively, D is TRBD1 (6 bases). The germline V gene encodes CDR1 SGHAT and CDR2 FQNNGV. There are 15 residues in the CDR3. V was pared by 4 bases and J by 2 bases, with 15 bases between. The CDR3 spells CASSSIRGLTYEQYF. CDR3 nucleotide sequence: TGTGCCAGCAGCTCAATCAGGGGTCTAACCTACGAGCAGTACTTC.

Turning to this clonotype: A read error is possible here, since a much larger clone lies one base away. This chain's CDR3 is CAWGVQDEQFF. CDR3 coding DNA: TGTGCCTGGGGTGTACAAGATGAGCAGTTCTTC. The rearrangement joins TRBV30 to TRBJ2-1; D gene uncertain. Germline CDR1 reads GTSNPN; CDR2 reads SVGIG (reference sequence). The CDR3 sequence is 11 residues long.

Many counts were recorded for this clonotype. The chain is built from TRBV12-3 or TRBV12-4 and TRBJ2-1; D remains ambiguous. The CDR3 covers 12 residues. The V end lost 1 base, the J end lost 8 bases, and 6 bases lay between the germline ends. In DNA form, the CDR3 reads TGTGCCAGCAGTTTAGAAGGGTATGAGCAGTTCTTC. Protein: CASSLEGYEQFF.

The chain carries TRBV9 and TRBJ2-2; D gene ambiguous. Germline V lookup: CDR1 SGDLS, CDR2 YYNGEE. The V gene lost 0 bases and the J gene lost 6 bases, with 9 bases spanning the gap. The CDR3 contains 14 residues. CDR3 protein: CASSVGNTAGELFF. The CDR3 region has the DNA TGTGCCAGCAGCGTAGGGAACACCGCCGGGGAGCTGTTTTTT. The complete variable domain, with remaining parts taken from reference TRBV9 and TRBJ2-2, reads DSGVTQTPKHLITATGQRVTLRCSPRSGDLSVYWYQQSLDQGLQFLIQYYNGEERAKGNILERFSAQQFPDLHSELNLSSLELGDSALYFCASSVGNTAGELFFGEGSRLTVL.

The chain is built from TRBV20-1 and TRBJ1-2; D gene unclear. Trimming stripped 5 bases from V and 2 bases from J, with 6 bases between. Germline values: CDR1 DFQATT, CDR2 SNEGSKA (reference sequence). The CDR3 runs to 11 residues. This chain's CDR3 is CSAPWNYGYTF. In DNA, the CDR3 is TGCAGTGCTCCTTGGAACTATGGCTACACCTTC.

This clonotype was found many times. The chain's CDR3 is CASCRGVGGSAQHF. As DNA, the CDR3 is TGTGCCAGTTGCAGAGGGGTTGGGGGCTCAGCCCAGCATTTT. This rearrangement joins TRBV2 to TRBJ1-5; D is possibly TRBD1 (6 bases). Germline V gene data show CDR1 as SNHLY and CDR2 as FYNNEI. There are 14 residues in the CDR3. Trimming pared 9 bases from V and 11 bases from J, leaving 23 bases between.

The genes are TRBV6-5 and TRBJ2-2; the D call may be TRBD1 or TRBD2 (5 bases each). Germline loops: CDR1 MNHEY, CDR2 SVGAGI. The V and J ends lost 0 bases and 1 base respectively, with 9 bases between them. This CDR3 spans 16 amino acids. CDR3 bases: TGTGCCAGCAGTTACTCTACGGGACGGAACACCGGGGAGCTGTTTTTT. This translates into CASSYSTGRNTGELFF.

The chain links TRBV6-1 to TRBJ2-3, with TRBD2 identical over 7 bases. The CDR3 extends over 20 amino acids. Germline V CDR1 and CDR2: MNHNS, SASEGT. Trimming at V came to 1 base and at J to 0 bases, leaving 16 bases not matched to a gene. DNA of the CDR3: TGTGCCAGCAGTGAAGTAAAGAGGGGTTGGAGCGGGATTAGCACAGATACGCAGTATTTT. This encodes CASSEVKRGWSGISTDTQYF.

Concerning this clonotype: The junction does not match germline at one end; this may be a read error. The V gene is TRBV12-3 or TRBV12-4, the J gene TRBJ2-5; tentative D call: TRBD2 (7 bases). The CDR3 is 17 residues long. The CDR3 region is CASSPSRGAVRAETQHF. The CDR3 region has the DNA TGTGCCAGCAGTCCTAGCCGGGGGGCCGTGAGGGCTGAGACCCAGCACTTC.

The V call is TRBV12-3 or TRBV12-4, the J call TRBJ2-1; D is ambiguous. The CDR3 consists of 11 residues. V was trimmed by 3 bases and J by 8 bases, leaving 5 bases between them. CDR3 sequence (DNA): TGTGCCAGCAGTTTGAGCTATGAGCAGTTCTTC. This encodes CASSLSYEQFF.

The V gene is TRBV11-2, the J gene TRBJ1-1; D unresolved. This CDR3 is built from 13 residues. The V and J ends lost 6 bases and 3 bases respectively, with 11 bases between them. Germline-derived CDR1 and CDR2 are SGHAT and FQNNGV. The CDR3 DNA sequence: TGTGCCAGCAGTGTGTTGGAATACACTGAAGCTTTCTTT. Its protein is CASSVLEYTEAFF.

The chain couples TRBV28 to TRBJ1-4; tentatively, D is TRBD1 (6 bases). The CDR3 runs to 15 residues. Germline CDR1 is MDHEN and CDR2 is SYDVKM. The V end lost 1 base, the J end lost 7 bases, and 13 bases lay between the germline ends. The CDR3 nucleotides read TGTGCCAGCAGTTTATACGGGGGGCAGAGTGAAAAACTGTTTTTT. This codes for CASSLYGGQSEKLFF.

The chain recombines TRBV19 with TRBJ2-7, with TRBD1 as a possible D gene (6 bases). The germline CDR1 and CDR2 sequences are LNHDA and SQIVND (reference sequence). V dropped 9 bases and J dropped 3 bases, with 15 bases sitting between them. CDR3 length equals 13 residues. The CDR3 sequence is CASQGTSHYEQYF. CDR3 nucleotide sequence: TGTGCCAGCCAGGGGACAAGCCACTACGAGCAGTACTTC.